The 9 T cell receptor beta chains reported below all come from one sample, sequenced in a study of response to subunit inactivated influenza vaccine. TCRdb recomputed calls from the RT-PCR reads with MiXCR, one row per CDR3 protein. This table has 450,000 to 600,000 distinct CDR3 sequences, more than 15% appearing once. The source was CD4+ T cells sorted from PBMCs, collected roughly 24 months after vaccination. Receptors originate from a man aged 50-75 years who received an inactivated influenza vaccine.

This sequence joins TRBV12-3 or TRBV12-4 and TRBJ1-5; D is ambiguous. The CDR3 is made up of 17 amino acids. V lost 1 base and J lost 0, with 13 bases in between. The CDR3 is CASSLDLGHNSNQPQHF. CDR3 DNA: TGTGCCAGCAGTTTAGACTTAGGGCACAATAGCAATCAGCCCCAGCATTTT.

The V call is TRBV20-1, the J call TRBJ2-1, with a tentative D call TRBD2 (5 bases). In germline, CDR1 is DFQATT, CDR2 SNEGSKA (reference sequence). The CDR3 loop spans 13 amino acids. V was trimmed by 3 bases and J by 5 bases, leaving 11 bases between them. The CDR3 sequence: CSASLLRDNEQFF. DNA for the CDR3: TGCAGTGCTAGCCTTTTGCGGGACAATGAGCAGTTCTTC.

The CDR3 spells CASSIEWGAISNEQFF. As DNA, the CDR3 is TGTGCCAGTAGTATAGAGTGGGGGGCTATATCCAATGAGCAGTTCTTC. The chain recombines TRBV19 with TRBJ2-1; D may correspond to TRBD1 or TRBD2 (6 bases each). V was clipped by 0 bases and J by 6 bases, with 15 bases between them. Germline CDR1 reads LNHDA; CDR2 reads SQIVND (reference sequence). This CDR3 contains 16 residues.

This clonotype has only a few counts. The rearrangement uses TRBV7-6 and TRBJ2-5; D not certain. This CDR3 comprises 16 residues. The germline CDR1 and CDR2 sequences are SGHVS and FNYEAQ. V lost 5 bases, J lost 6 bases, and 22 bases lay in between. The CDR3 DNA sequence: TGTGCCAGCAGCCAACTCCACCTGGTGAAGGTAAAGACCCAGTACTTC. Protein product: CASSQLHLVKVKTQYF.

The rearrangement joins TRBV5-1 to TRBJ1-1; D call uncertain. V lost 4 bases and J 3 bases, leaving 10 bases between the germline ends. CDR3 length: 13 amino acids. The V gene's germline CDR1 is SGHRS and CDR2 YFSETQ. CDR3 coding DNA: TGCGCCAGCAGCAGGGATCAGGACACTGAAGCTTTCTTT. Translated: CASSRDQDTEAFF.

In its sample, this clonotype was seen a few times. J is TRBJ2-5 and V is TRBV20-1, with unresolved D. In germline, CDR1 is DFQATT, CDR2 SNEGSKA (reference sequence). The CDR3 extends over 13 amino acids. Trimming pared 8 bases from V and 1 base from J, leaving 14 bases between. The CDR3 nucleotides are TGCAGTCCTTCGGCTCTAGGCCAAGAGACCCAGTACTTC. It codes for CSPSALGQETQYF.

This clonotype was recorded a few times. This CDR3 reads CSASEGAGKLFF. The CDR3 region has the DNA TGCAGTGCTTCCGAGGGGGCAGGAAAACTGTTTTTT. J is TRBJ1-4 and V is TRBV20-1, with 7 bases lining up with TRBD1. The ends lost 5 bases at V and 10 bases at J; junction bases unmatched: 7. This CDR3 has 12 amino acids. Germline loops: CDR1 DFQATT, CDR2 SNEGSKA (reference sequence).

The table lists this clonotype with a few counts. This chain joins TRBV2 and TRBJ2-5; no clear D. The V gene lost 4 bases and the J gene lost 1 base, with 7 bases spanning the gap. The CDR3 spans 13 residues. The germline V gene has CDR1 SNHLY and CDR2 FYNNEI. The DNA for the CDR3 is TGTGCCAGCAGTGCCCTAGTCCAAGAGACCCAGTACTTC. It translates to CASSALVQETQYF. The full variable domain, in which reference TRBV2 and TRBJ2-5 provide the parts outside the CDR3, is EPEVTQTPSHQVTQMGQEVILRCVPISNHLYFYWYRQILGQKVEFLVSFYNNEISEKSEIFDDQFSVERPDGSNFTLKIRSTKLEDSAMYFCASSALVQETQYFGPGTRLLVL.

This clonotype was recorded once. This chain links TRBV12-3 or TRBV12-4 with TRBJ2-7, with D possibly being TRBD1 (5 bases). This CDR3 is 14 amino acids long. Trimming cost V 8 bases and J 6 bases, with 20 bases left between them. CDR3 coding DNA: TGTGCCAGCCCCGTAGGGGCCGGTCAAAGCGAGCAGTACTTC. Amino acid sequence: CASPVGAGQSEQYF.